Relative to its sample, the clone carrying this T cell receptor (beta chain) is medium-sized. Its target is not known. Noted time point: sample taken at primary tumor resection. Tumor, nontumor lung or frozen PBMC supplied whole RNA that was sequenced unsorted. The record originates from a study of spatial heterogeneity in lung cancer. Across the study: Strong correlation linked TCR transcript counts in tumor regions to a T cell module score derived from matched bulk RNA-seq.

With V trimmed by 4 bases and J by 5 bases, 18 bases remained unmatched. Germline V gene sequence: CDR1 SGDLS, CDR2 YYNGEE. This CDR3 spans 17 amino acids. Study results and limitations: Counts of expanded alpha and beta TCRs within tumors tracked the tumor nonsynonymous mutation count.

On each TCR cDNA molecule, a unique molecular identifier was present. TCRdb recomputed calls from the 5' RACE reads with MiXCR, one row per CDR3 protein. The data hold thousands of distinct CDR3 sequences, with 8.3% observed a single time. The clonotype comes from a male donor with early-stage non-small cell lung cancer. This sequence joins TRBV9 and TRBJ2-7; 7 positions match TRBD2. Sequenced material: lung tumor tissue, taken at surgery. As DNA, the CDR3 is TGTGCCAGCAGCCCGGGGGTCTGGGCGGGAGATCGCCACGAGCAGTACTTC. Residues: CASSPGVWAGDRHEQYF. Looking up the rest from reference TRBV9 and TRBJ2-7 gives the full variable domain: DSGVTQTPKHLITATGQRVTLRCSPRSGDLSVYWYQQSLDQGLQFLIQYYNGEERAKGNILERFSAQQFPDLHSELNLSSLELGDSALYFCASSPGVWAGDRHEQYFGPGTRLTVT.